The 28 T cell receptor beta chains in this list originate from one sample, sequenced in a study of graft-versus-host responses after intestinal transplantation. Profiling relied on immunoSEQ multiplex PCR, and the TCRdb table lists in-frame clones only, not all of them. The sample lists 75,000 to 100,000 clones, 90% to 95% seen once, with approximately 0.17% in the top ten. Their antigens are not known. Here the sequenced sample was unstimulated CD4+ T cells sorted from spleen or lymph node cells, taken before transplant. Receptors were obtained from a human donor who was the organ donor for an intestinal transplant.

The rearrangement links TRBV5-4 to TRBJ1-6; D might be TRBD1 (5 bases). Trimming left V 3 bases short and J 9 bases short, with 16 bases between. The germline gives CDR1 SGHNT, CDR2 YYREEE (reference sequence). CDR3 size: 15 residues. The chain's CDR3 is CASSSPQPGGSPLHF. CDR3 in DNA: TGTGCCAGCAGCTCCCCTCAGCCCGGGGGTTCACCCCTCCACTTT.

This clone has just a few counts. The chain recombines TRBV23-1 with TRBJ2-7; D perhaps matches TRBD1 (6 bases). TRBV23-1 carries the ORF label, with uncertain function. The CDR3 is 12 amino acids. V shed 10 bases and J shed 0 bases, with 10 bases lying between them. CDR3 nucleotide sequence: TGCGCCATTTCGGGACACTCCTACGAGCAGTACTTC. Its protein product is CAISGHSYEQYF.

This chain joins TRBV2 and TRBJ2-2, with 14 bases aligning to TRBD2. V dropped 10 bases and J dropped 6; count of bases not matched to a gene: 4. The CDR3 consists of 14 residues. Germline V gives CDR1 SNHLY, CDR2 FYNNEI. CDR3 DNA: TGTGCCACCCCGACTAGCGGGGGGGCCGGGGAGCTGTTTTTT. This sequence encodes CATPTSGGAGELFF.

Comments on this clone: The identical CDR3 is also encoded by other nucleotide sequences in the sample. The J gene is TRBJ1-2, the V gene TRBV7-2, with TRBD1 identical over 9 bases. J gave up 4 bases and V 4 bases, and 4 bases lay outside the gene matches. The CDR3 contains 14 residues. Looked up from germline, CDR1 is SGHTA and CDR2 is FQGNSA. The CDR3 nucleotides are TGTGCCAGCAGCTCGGGACAGGGAGGCTATGGCTACACCTTC. Its translation is CASSSGQGGYGYTF.

This chain links TRBV11-2 with TRBJ1-1; 8 nucleotides match TRBD1. J was trimmed by 1 base and V by 6 bases; bases with no gene match: 4. The length of the CDR3 is 14 residues. Germline V gives CDR1 SGHAT, CDR2 FQNNGV. The CDR3 DNA sequence: TGTGCCAGCAGGCGGGACAGGCCGAACACTGAAGCTTTCTTT. This gives the protein CASRRDRPNTEAFF.

The gene calls are TRBV4-1 and TRBJ2-5, with D possibly being TRBD1 (6 bases). Judging by the DNA end, TRBJ2-7 fits better; the J call may be wrong. The CDR3 spans 14 residues. The germline CDR1 and CDR2 sequences are MGHRA and YSYEKL. The CDR3 loop reads CASSQQQGPDEQYF. CDR3 DNA sequence: TGCGCCAGCAGCCAGCAACAGGGTCCGGACGAGCAGTACTTC.

The rearrangement joins TRBV18 to TRBJ1-3, with D perhaps TRBD1 (5 bases). The V end lost 2 bases, the J end lost 0 bases, and 11 bases lay between the germline ends. The germline V gene encodes CDR1 KGHSH and CDR2 LQKENI. This CDR3 spans 16 amino acids. CDR3 nucleotide sequence: TGTGCCAGCTCACCATTGGGCAGGGACTCTGGAAACACCATATATTTT. Translating gives CASSPLGRDSGNTIYF.

This sequence joins TRBV4-3 and TRBJ2-1; no definite D call. This CDR3 is built from 15 residues. Germline-derived CDR1 and CDR2 are LGHNA and YSLEER. V was shortened by 1 base and J by 3 bases, with 10 bases between the two germline ends. The CDR3 region is CASSQGSLLYNEQFF. CDR3 in DNA: TGCGCCAGCAGCCAAGGATCCCTACTCTACAATGAGCAGTTCTTC.

The gene calls are TRBV5-6 and TRBJ1-5; D is ambiguous. CDR1 is SGHDT and CDR2 is YYEEEE in the germline V gene. The CDR3 covers 14 residues. The V end was cut by 1 base, the J end by 8 bases, with 13 bases between. CDR3 sequence (DNA): TGTGCCAGCAGCTTGTCGACAAGGAGGGAGCCCCAGCATTTT. As protein: CASSLSTRREPQHF.

The gene calls are TRBV7-2 and TRBJ2-1, with D possibly being TRBD2 (7 bases). Per the germline V gene, CDR1 is SGHTA and CDR2 is FQGNSA. The CDR3 length is 14 residues. The V end was cut by 5 bases, the J end by 7 bases, with 15 bases between. CDR3 sequence reads: CASSRWGGLNEQFF. The CDR3 DNA reads TGTGCCAGCAGCAGGTGGGGGGGCCTTAATGAGCAGTTCTTC.

This clone was seen just once. Other DNA sequences in this specimen translate into the identical CDR3. This chain connects TRBV4-3 to TRBJ1-2; the D is unclear. Per the germline V gene, CDR1 is LGHNA and CDR2 is YSLEER. The CDR3 runs to 13 residues. V was trimmed by 0 bases and J by 5 bases, leaving 7 bases between them. The CDR3 nucleotides read TGCGCCAGCAGCCAAGACTCAGATTATGGCTACACCTTC. It translates to CASSQDSDYGYTF.

This chain links TRBV4-2 with TRBJ2-7, with TRBD1 identical over 8 bases. CDR1 is LGHNA, CDR2 YNFKEQ, per germline. The CDR3 has 14 residues. V was pared by 0 bases and J by 2 bases, with 0 bases of the junction left unmatched. CDR3 amino acids: CASSQEQGAYEQYF. The CDR3 nucleotides read TGTGCCAGCAGCCAAGAACAGGGGGCCTACGAGCAGTACTTC.

The V and J genes are TRBV7-2 and TRBJ1-1; 7 bases are shared with TRBD1. CDR1 and CDR2 from the germline V gene are SGHTA and FQGNSA. This CDR3 has 16 residues. Trimming at V came to 5 bases and at J to 6 bases, leaving 15 bases not matched to a gene. The CDR3 here is CASSILGQLRTPEAFF. DNA for the CDR3: TGTGCCAGCAGCATCCTGGGACAGCTACGAACCCCTGAAGCTTTCTTT.

The chain has TRBV19 and TRBJ1-2, with D possibly being TRBD1 (5 bases). The CDR3 runs to 13 residues. CDR1 and CDR2 (germline): LNHDA, SQIVND (reference sequence). Trimming took off 4 bases at V and 8 bases at J, with 14 bases between the two ends. Here the CDR3 DNA reads TGTGCCAGTAGTAGAAGACAGTACGGGGGCTACACCTTC. Translation gives CASSRRQYGGYTF. Together with reference TRBV19 and TRBJ1-2, the CDR3 gives the full variable domain: DGGITQSPKYLFRKEGQNVTLSCEQNLNHDAMYWYRQDPGQGLRLIYYSQIVNDFQKGDIAEGYSVSREKKESFPLTVTSAQKNPTAFYLCASSRRQYGGYTFGSGTRLTVV.

The V call is TRBV5-6, the J call TRBJ2-3; D perhaps matches TRBD2 (6 bases). V lost 2 bases and J 2 bases, leaving 12 bases between the germline ends. CDR3 length: 15 residues. Germline V lookup: CDR1 SGHDT, CDR2 YYEEEE. The CDR3, as DNA: TGTGCCAGCAGCTTTAGGGACTGGTACACAGATACGCAGTATTTT. It yields the protein CASSFRDWYTDTQYF.

The chain is built from TRBV19 and TRBJ2-5; 13 nucleotides match TRBD2. V lost 5 bases, J lost 3 bases, and 9 bases stayed unmatched. This CDR3 has 17 amino acids. Germline CDR1 is LNHDA and CDR2 is SQIVND (reference sequence). CDR3 nucleotide sequence: TGTGCCAGTAGTGCCCCGACTAGCGGGGGGTCAAAAGAGACCCAGTACTTC. This sequence encodes CASSAPTSGGSKETQYF.

The chain has TRBV6-1 and TRBJ2-2, with D possibly being TRBD1 (6 bases). The CDR3 is 16 residues long. Deletions cut 4 bases from V and 4 bases from J, with 16 bases between. Germline CDR1 and CDR2: MNHNS and SASEGT. Written as DNA, the CDR3 is TGTGCCAGCAGTGTACAGGGTCCCCCTTTCACCGGGGAGCTGTTTTTT. It specifies CASSVQGPPFTGELFF.

This chain links TRBV2 with TRBJ1-3, with D maybe TRBD1 (5 bases). From germline, CDR1 is SNHLY and CDR2 FYNNEI. V dropped 5 bases and J dropped 0 bases, with 14 bases sitting between them. CDR3 size: 16 residues. Here the CDR3 DNA reads TGTGCCAGCAGTCTCGGACACTCGATCTCTGGAAACACCATATATTTT. Encoded protein: CASSLGHSISGNTIYF.

The CDR3 nucleotides are TGTGCCAGCAGTGTACTTGCGGGTAGCACAGATACGCAGTATTTT. Translating gives CASSVLAGSTDTQYF. The chain joins TRBV6-1 to TRBJ2-3; the D gene is possibly TRBD2 (5 bases). V lost 4 bases, J lost 0 bases, and 11 bases lay in between. Germline CDR1 reads MNHNS; CDR2 reads SASEGT. The CDR3 loop spans 15 amino acids.

The V gene is TRBV7-2, the J gene TRBJ1-1, with 7 bases matching TRBD1. Germline lookup yields CDR1 SGHTA and CDR2 FQGNSA. Germline trimming cut 5 bases from V and 3 bases from J; bases unmatched to any gene: 6. The CDR3 spans 14 residues. The CDR3 here is CASSVETGYTEAFF. CDR3 DNA sequence: TGTGCCAGCAGCGTAGAGACAGGGTACACTGAAGCTTTCTTT. The whole variable domain, filled in from reference TRBV7-2 and TRBJ1-1, reads GAGVSQSPSNKVTEKGKDVELRCDPISGHTALYWYRQSLGQGLEFLIYFQGNSAPDKSGLPSDRFSAERTGGSVSTLTIQRTQQEDSAVYLCASSVETGYTEAFFGQGTRLTVV.

V gene TRBV5-1 combines with J gene TRBJ2-1; 12 bases fit TRBD2. The V and J ends lost 3 bases and 7 bases, in that order; junction bases with no gene match: 8. This CDR3 comprises 16 residues. Per the germline V gene, CDR1 is SGHRS and CDR2 is YFSETQ. The CDR3 reads CASSYRTSGAPNEQFF. The CDR3 bases are TGCGCCAGCAGCTACCGGACTAGCGGGGCCCCTAATGAGCAGTTCTTC.

This sequence joins TRBV5-1 and TRBJ2-3; D is possibly TRBD2 (6 bases). The V gene lost 3 bases and the J gene lost 2 bases, with 13 bases spanning the gap. CDR3 size: 15 residues. Germline V CDR1 and CDR2: SGHRS, YFSETQ. The CDR3 nucleotides read TGCGCCAGCAGCTCCTCGGGACTGATCACAGATACGCAGTATTTT. Its translation: CASSSSGLITDTQYF.

The chain recombines TRBV7-3 with TRBJ2-1, with 11 bases aligning to TRBD2. Germline V gene data show CDR1 as SGHTA and CDR2 as FQGTGA. Trimming took 4 bases from V and 2 from J; bases not matched to a gene: 4. This CDR3 contains 16 residues. The chain's CDR3 is CASSSIAGGTYNEQFF. CDR3 coding DNA: TGTGCCAGCAGCTCAATAGCGGGGGGGACCTACAATGAGCAGTTCTTC.

V is TRBV2 and J is TRBJ2-7; 9 bases agree with TRBD1. The V segment lost 4 bases and the J segment 5 bases; nucleotides outside the gene matches: 6. Germline CDR1 reads SNHLY; CDR2 reads FYNNEI. The CDR3 length is 14 residues. The chain's CDR3 is CASSAGQGKNEQYF. The CDR3 nucleotides are TGTGCCAGCAGTGCCGGACAGGGGAAGAACGAGCAGTACTTC.

This chain connects TRBV7-2 to TRBJ2-3; the D gene is possibly TRBD1 (6 bases). The CDR3 contains 14 residues. Trimming stripped 3 bases from V and 1 base from J, with 8 bases between. CDR1 and CDR2 (germline): SGHTA, FQGNSA. DNA of the CDR3: TGTGCCAGCAGCTTTAACAGGGGCACAGATACGCAGTATTTT. The encoded protein is CASSFNRGTDTQYF.

This clone appeared a single time. The rearrangement uses TRBV4-2 and TRBJ2-1, with D maybe TRBD1 (6 bases). With 2 bases removed from V and 9 bases from J, the gap between germline ends came to 14 bases. Germline V gene sequence: CDR1 LGHNA, CDR2 YNFKEQ. CDR3 length: 14 residues. CDR3 loop: CASSQNPQGGEQFF. The CDR3 DNA sequence: TGTGCCAGCAGCCAAAACCCTCAAGGGGGTGAGCAGTTCTTC.

V and J are TRBV7-9 and TRBJ2-1, with TRBD2 matching 8 bases. The V and J ends lost 5 bases and 4 bases, in that order; junction bases with no gene match: 10. CDR1 SEHNR and CDR2 FQNEAQ come from the germline V gene (reference sequence). The CDR3 has 16 amino acids. DNA of the CDR3: TGTGCCAGCAGCCCGAGCGGTCTAGCGGGTTACAATGAGCAGTTCTTC. Translated: CASSPSGLAGYNEQFF.

The sample holds one count of this clone. The chain uses TRBV11-3 and TRBJ2-5; TRBD1 is a possible D gene (6 bases). Between the trimmed V and J ends, which lost 1 base and 5 bases, there was a span of 8 bases. This CDR3 contains 13 residues. The V gene's germline CDR1 is SGHNT and CDR2 YENEEA. DNA of the CDR3: TGTGCCAGCAGCTTAGCAGGGGTTGAGACCCAGTACTTC. Translation gives CASSLAGVETQYF.